The 30 T cell receptor beta chains below were found in one sample sequenced in a study of CD8+ T cells in alopecia areata. Treatment given: oral pan-JAK inhibitor, 5-10 mg twice daily. Extracted RNA was reverse transcribed into cDNA, the sequencing template. The protocol was immunoSEQ multiplex PCR, while the TCRdb copy is restricted to in-frame clones and leaves out a portion. The sample holds more than 85,000 clones; around 60% are singletons and the top ten take 15% to 19%. This material consisted of CD8+ T cells sorted from blood, taken at week 4, from a patient treated with tofacitinib. These receptors all stem from a human donor with alopecia areata.

This clone was seen a few times. The V gene is TRBV28, the J gene TRBJ1-1; no reliable D call. Trimming pared 4 bases from V and 3 bases from J, leaving 15 bases between. CDR1 and CDR2 from the germline V gene are MDHEN and SYDVKM. The CDR3 is made up of 15 amino acids. The CDR3 DNA reads TGTGCCAGCAGTTATGGTCGTGGGGTATACACTGAAGCTTTCTTT. Protein: CASSYGRGVYTEAFF.

This chain joins TRBV7-9 and TRBJ2-2; possibly TRBD1 for D (5 bases). Germline V gene lookup returns CDR1 SEHNR and CDR2 FQNEAQ (reference sequence). This CDR3 spans 13 amino acids. Between the trimmed V and J ends, which lost 5 bases and 5 bases, there was a span of 9 bases. The chain's CDR3 is CASSPPGTGELFF. CDR3 in DNA: TGTGCCAGCAGCCCCCCAGGGACCGGGGAGCTGTTTTTT.

The CDR3: CAWSVGGIYNEQFF. Here the CDR3 DNA reads TGTGCCTGGAGTGTAGGCGGGATCTACAATGAGCAGTTCTTC. The V call is TRBV30, the J call TRBJ2-1, with D possibly matching TRBD2 (6 bases). CDR1 is GTSNPN, CDR2 SVGIG, per germline (reference sequence). Trimming pared 0 bases from V and 3 bases from J, leaving 9 bases between. The CDR3 covers 14 residues.

This sequence joins TRBV29-1 and TRBJ2-5; D ambiguous. The germline V gene has CDR1 SQVTM and CDR2 ANQGSEA. This CDR3 is built from 13 residues. The V gene lost 3 bases and the J gene lost 6 bases, with 14 bases spanning the gap. CDR3 amino acids: CSVEGNMEKTQYF. For the CDR3, the DNA is TGCAGCGTTGAGGGGAATATGGAAAAGACCCAGTACTTC. The full variable domain, in which reference TRBV29-1 and TRBJ2-5 provide the parts outside the CDR3, is SAVISQKPSRDICQRGTSLTIQCQVDSQVTMMFWYRQQPGQSLTLIATANQGSEATYESGFVIDKFPISRPNLTFSTLTVSNMSPEDSSIYLCSVEGNMEKTQYFGPGTRLLVL.

This chain uses TRBV2 with TRBJ1-2; D possibly corresponds to TRBD1 (6 bases). V was cut by 4 bases and J by 0 bases, with 9 bases left in between. This CDR3 spans 14 amino acids. Germline values: CDR1 SNHLY, CDR2 FYNNEI. CDR3 in amino acids: CASSVGAANYGYTF. CDR3 bases: TGTGCCAGCAGTGTGGGGGCGGCTAACTATGGCTACACCTTC.

The chain joins TRBV10-3 to TRBJ2-1, with 7 bases lining up with TRBD2. CDR3 length: 12 residues. Germline values: CDR1 ENHRY, CDR2 SYGVKD. Trimming at V came to 3 bases and at J to 10 bases, leaving 3 bases not matched to a gene. CDR3 nucleotide sequence: TGTGCCATCAGTGATGGGGGAGGGGAGCAGTTCTTC. This translates into CAISDGGGEQFF.

Written as DNA, the CDR3 is TGTGCCAGCAGCCAAAACCGGGACATAAATCAGCCCCAGCATTTT. Translated, it gives CASSQNRDINQPQHF. The chain is built from TRBV4-2 and TRBJ1-5; possibly TRBD1 for D (6 bases). Trimming removed 2 bases at V and 4 bases at J, with 12 bases between. Germline CDR1 reads LGHNA; CDR2 reads YNFKEQ. The CDR3 has 15 amino acids.

By sample share, this clone is medium-sized. The V gene is TRBV4-1, the J gene TRBJ2-1, with TRBD2 identical over 12 bases. The CDR3 extends over 15 amino acids. Germline CDR1 is MGHRA and CDR2 is YSYEKL. Unmatched junction bases numbered 7, after V lost 4 bases and J lost 9 bases. The CDR3 is CASSLSSGGAPEQFF. The CDR3 coding sequence is TGCGCCAGCAGCCTTTCTAGCGGGGGGGCGCCTGAGCAGTTCTTC.

This clone came up once. The V call is TRBV4-3, the J call TRBJ2-7; D might be TRBD2 (5 bases). Trimming shortened V by 4 bases and J by 2 bases, and 12 bases separated the two germline ends. CDR1 and CDR2 from the germline V gene are LGHNA and YSLEER. The CDR3 consists of 14 residues. This CDR3 reads CASSPGPGAYEQYF. CDR3 in DNA: TGCGCCAGCAGCCCCGGTCCCGGGGCCTACGAGCAGTACTTC.

CDR3 region: CSVASTGGVDDTQYF. The CDR3 coding sequence is TGCAGCGTTGCCTCGACAGGGGGGGTAGATGATACGCAGTATTTT. The chain links TRBV29-1 to TRBJ2-3, with TRBD1 matching over 9 bases. Trimming took 4 bases from V and 6 from J; bases not matched to a gene: 11. This CDR3 is 15 amino acids long. Germline V lookup: CDR1 SQVTM, CDR2 ANQGSEA.

The rearrangement uses TRBV7-9 and TRBJ1-3; maybe TRBD1 (6 bases). Germline lookup yields CDR1 SEHNR and CDR2 FQNEAQ (reference sequence). Trimming pared 8 bases from V and 2 bases from J, leaving 19 bases between. The length of the CDR3 is 16 residues. CDR3 sequence (DNA): TGTGCCAGCGGGGGGCTCGGGCAGGCCGCTGGAAACACCATATATTTT. Protein: CASGGLGQAAGNTIYF.

This clone was seen a handful of times. The V call is TRBV6-6, the J call TRBJ2-7; 14 bases agree with TRBD2. The CDR3 consists of 16 residues. J was trimmed by 3 bases and V by 2 bases; bases with no gene match: 3. Germline values: CDR1 MNHNY, CDR2 SVGAGI (reference sequence). This chain's CDR3 is CASSYGGLAGDYEQYF. The DNA for the CDR3 is TGTGCCAGCAGTTACGGGGGACTAGCGGGAGACTACGAGCAGTACTTC.

This clone was counted only a few times. The gene calls are TRBV29-1 and TRBJ1-2, with D unresolved. V dropped 7 bases and J dropped 8 bases, with 20 bases sitting between them. This CDR3 region has 13 residues. Germline CDR1 reads SQVTM; CDR2 reads ANQGSEA. The DNA of the CDR3 is TGCAGCGCGAGGGCCGGCCCACTGACGGGCTACACCTTC. This codes for CSARAGPLTGYTF. Full variable domain (remainder filled in from reference TRBV29-1 and TRBJ1-2): SAVISQKPSRDICQRGTSLTIQCQVDSQVTMMFWYRQQPGQSLTLIATANQGSEATYESGFVIDKFPISRPNLTFSTLTVSNMSPEDSSIYLCSARAGPLTGYTFGSGTRLTVV.

The chain couples TRBV5-6 to TRBJ2-3; D uncertain. Looked up from germline, CDR1 is SGHDT and CDR2 is YYEEEE. The CDR3 extends over 11 amino acids. Trimming left V 0 bases short and J 5 bases short, with 1 base between. CDR3 amino acids: CASSLVDTQYF. The DNA for the CDR3 is TGTGCCAGCAGCTTGGTAGATACGCAGTATTTT. The whole variable domain, filled in from reference TRBV5-6 and TRBJ2-3, reads DAGVTQSPTHLIKTRGQQVTLRCSPKSGHDTVSWYQQALGQGPQFIFQYYEEEERQRGNFPDRFSGHQFPNYSSELNVNALLLGDSALYLCASSLVDTQYFGPGTRLTVL.

Only one count was recorded for this clone. The chain couples TRBV15 to TRBJ1-2, with D possibly TRBD1 on 5 matching bases. Trimming took off 1 base at V and 6 bases at J, with 9 bases between the two ends. The CDR3 sequence is 13 residues long. Germline V gene sequence: CDR1 LNHNV, CDR2 YYDKDF (reference sequence). CDR3 sequence reads: CATSRVSRDGYTF. The CDR3 nucleotides read TGTGCCACCAGCAGAGTTTCCAGGGATGGCTACACCTTC.

The chain links TRBV27 to TRBJ2-1; 8 positions match TRBD2. The germline gives CDR1 MNHEY, CDR2 SMNVEV (reference sequence). With 3 bases clipped from V and 10 bases from J, the junction kept 5 bases outside the gene matches. The CDR3 is 13 amino acids. CDR3 DNA sequence: TGTGCCAGCAGTTTCCTGAAGCGGGAGGAGCAGTTCTTC. It yields the protein CASSFLKREEQFF.

The sample holds one count of this clone. The chain recombines TRBV19 with TRBJ1-1; D gene uncertain. This CDR3 has 14 residues. V lost 4 bases and J lost 1, with 10 bases in between. Germline CDR1 reads LNHDA; CDR2 reads SQIVND (reference sequence). Here the CDR3 DNA reads TGTGCCAGTAGTAGTGATCCAACGAACACTGAAGCTTTCTTT. Translation gives CASSSDPTNTEAFF.

The V call is TRBV7-6, the J call TRBJ1-3; TRBD1 matches at 7 bases. Germline V gives CDR1 SGHVS, CDR2 FNYEAQ. Germline trimming cut 4 bases from V and 0 bases from J; bases unmatched to any gene: 6. This CDR3 is 16 amino acids long. In DNA form, the CDR3 reads TGTGCCAGCAGCTCGAGACAGGGACTCTCTGGAAACACCATATATTTT. It codes for CASSSRQGLSGNTIYF.

This clone was observed a single time. The gene calls are TRBV29-1 and TRBJ2-2; D might be TRBD1 (6 bases). CDR3 length: 12 residues. V was pared by 4 bases and J by 4 bases, with 7 bases between. CDR1 SQVTM and CDR2 ANQGSEA come from the germline V gene. The CDR3: CSVVGGTGELFF. CDR3 nucleotide sequence: TGCAGCGTTGTAGGGGGCACCGGGGAGCTGTTTTTT.

With respect to this clone: Other DNA sequences in the sample encode the same CDR3. The chain uses TRBV27 and TRBJ2-2; D gene ambiguous. This CDR3 contains 14 residues. With 2 bases removed from V and 0 bases from J, the gap between germline ends came to 4 bases. Germline V CDR1 and CDR2: MNHEY, SMNVEV (reference sequence). This chain's CDR3 is CASSLSPNTGELFF. The DNA of the CDR3 is TGTGCCAGCAGTTTAAGTCCGAACACCGGGGAGCTGTTTTTT.

This chain joins TRBV15 and TRBJ2-1; 11 bases map to TRBD2. Germline trimming cut 5 bases from V and 8 bases from J; bases unmatched to any gene: 8. Germline assignment: CDR1 LNHNV and CDR2 YYDKDF (reference sequence). The CDR3 totals 15 residues. CDR3 loop: CATSPPSGRRDEQFF. The CDR3 region has the DNA TGTGCCACCAGCCCCCCTAGCGGGAGGAGGGATGAGCAGTTCTTC.

For this clone: This sequence may be a read error, since a much larger clone differs from it by one base. The V and J genes are TRBV27 and TRBJ2-2; no definite D call. Germline V gene sequence: CDR1 MNHEY, CDR2 SMNVEV (reference sequence). The V gene lost 2 bases and the J gene lost 2 bases, with 3 bases spanning the gap. The CDR3 runs 13 residues. The CDR3 nucleotides read TGTGCCAGCAGTTTAACAAACACCGGGGAGCTGTTTTTT. Amino acids: CASSLTNTGELFF.

CDR3 nucleotides: TGTGCCAGCAGTTTATCCCAACTAGTCGATGAGCAGTTCTTC. Translation: CASSLSQLVDEQFF. The chain combines TRBV28 with TRBJ2-1, with a possible D match to TRBD2 (5 bases). This CDR3 spans 14 amino acids. The germline V gene has CDR1 MDHEN and CDR2 SYDVKM. Trimming cost V 1 base and J 8 bases, with 12 bases left between them.

This clone turned up a few times. The V call is TRBV6-4, the J call TRBJ2-3; the match to TRBD2 covers 8 bases. Germline V gene lookup returns CDR1 MRHNA and CDR2 SNTAGT. V lost 3 bases to trimming and J lost 0 bases; unmatched junction nucleotides: 2. This CDR3 contains 15 residues. CDR3 residues: CASSESGGSTDTQYF. The CDR3 coding sequence is TGTGCCAGCAGTGAGAGCGGGGGAAGCACAGATACGCAGTATTTT.

This chain uses TRBV29-1 with TRBJ2-5; no clear D gene. The DNA matches TRBJ2-7 better at its end, which makes the J call doubtful. The germline V gene encodes CDR1 SQVTM and CDR2 ANQGSEA. CDR3 size: 15 residues. The CDR3 DNA reads as TGCAGCGTTGGTCTGTCTGGGCAGGCCGCCTACGAGCAGTACTTC. Translated: CSVGLSGQAAYEQYF.

The chain recombines TRBV5-6 with TRBJ2-2; the match to TRBD1 covers 12 bases. The CDR3 loop spans 16 amino acids. Per the germline V gene, CDR1 is SGHDT and CDR2 is YYEEEE. J lost 4 bases, V lost 4 bases, and 5 bases had no gene match. In nucleotides, the CDR3 is TGTGCCAGCAGCCCGGGACAGGGGGCGCCCACCGGGGAGCTGTTTTTT. It encodes CASSPGQGAPTGELFF.

This clone has just a few counts. The chain has TRBV27 and TRBJ2-7, with D perhaps matching TRBD1 or TRBD2 (5 bases each). CDR1 MNHEY and CDR2 SMNVEV come from the germline V gene (reference sequence). The germline V and J ends were trimmed by 6 bases and 0 bases, with 18 bases remaining between them. The length of the CDR3 is 16 residues. The CDR3 DNA sequence: TGTGCCAGCAGCGAACGGCCGGGACGGAACTCCTACGAGCAGTACTTC. This gives the protein CASSERPGRNSYEQYF.

The V call is TRBV7-9, the J call TRBJ2-1, with TRBD1 identical over 8 bases. The CDR3 covers 15 residues. Germline values: CDR1 SEHNR, CDR2 FQNEAQ (reference sequence). Trimming took 4 bases from V and 6 from J; bases not matched to a gene: 8. In nucleotides, the CDR3 is TGTGCCAGCAGCTCTCGGGACAGGTATGGCAATGAGCAGTTCTTC. It encodes CASSSRDRYGNEQFF.

This clone was picked up a small number of times. The chain has TRBV30 and TRBJ1-4, with 8 bases lining up with TRBD1. V dropped 6 bases and J dropped 8; count of bases not matched to a gene: 8. The germline V gene encodes CDR1 GTSNPN and CDR2 SVGIG (reference sequence). The CDR3 length is 13 residues. The CDR3 loop is CACTTGEREKLFF. CDR3 bases: TGTGCCTGCACGACAGGGGAGCGGGAAAAACTGTTTTTT.

In nucleotides, the CDR3 is TGTGCCAGTAGTATAGGGGATGGCGGGGAGCTGTTTTTT. Protein: CASSIGDGGELFF. The gene calls are TRBV19 and TRBJ2-2; no reliable D call. Trimming left V 1 base short and J 7 bases short, with 7 bases between. The CDR3 is 13 amino acids. CDR1 is LNHDA and CDR2 is SQIVND in the germline V gene (reference sequence).